This TCR beta chain is from a study of CD4 T cells in relation to SARS-CoV-2 and coronaviruses. Study-level findings and limits: Samples before the pandemic and after infection were not matched within any donor.

The unexposed donors gave CD4+ T cells in about 2010-2019, prior to COVID-19. On this clone: Its antigen is unidentified.

The V gene's germline CDR1 is SGHTA and CDR2 FQGNSA. The CDR3 consists of 18 residues. The V end lost 0 bases, the J end lost 0 bases, and 15 bases lay between the germline ends. Produced via immunoSEQ multiplex PCR; TCRdb's table is partial and in-frame only. The data contain about 65,000 clones, approximately 87% of them seen just once; the ten biggest clones take up over 1.5%. V usage is TRBV7-2 and J usage is TRBJ2-1; D unclear. The sequence derives from a human donor in good health. Sequences were obtained from memory CD4+ T cells from PBMCs. The CDR3 DNA sequence: TGTGCCAGCAGCTTAGCCCTAGTAGGTCAGAGCTCCTACAATGAGCAGTTCTTC. Translated: CASSLALVGQSSYNEQFF.